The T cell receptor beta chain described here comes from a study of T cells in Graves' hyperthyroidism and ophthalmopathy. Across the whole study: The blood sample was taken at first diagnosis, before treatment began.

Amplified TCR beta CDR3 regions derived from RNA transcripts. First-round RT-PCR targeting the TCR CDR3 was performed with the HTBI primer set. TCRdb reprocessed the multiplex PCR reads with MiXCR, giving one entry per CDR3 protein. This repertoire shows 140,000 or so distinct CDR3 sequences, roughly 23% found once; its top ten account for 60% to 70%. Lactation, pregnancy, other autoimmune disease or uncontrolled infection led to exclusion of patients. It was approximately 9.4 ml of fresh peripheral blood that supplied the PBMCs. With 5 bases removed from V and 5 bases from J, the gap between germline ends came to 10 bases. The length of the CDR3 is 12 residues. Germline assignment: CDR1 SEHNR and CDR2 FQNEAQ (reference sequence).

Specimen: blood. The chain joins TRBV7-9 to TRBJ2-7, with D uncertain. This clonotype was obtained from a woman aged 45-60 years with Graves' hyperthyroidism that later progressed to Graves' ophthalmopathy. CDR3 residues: CASSRTTHEQYF. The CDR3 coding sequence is TGTGCCAGCAGCCGAACGACCCACGAGCAGTACTTC. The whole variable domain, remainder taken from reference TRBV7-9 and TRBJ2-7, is DTGVSQNPRHKITKRGQNVTFRCDPISEHNRLYWYRQTLGQGPEFLTYFQNEAQLEKSRLLSDRFSAERPKGSFSTLEIQRTEQGDSAMYLCASSRTTHEQYFGPGTRLTVT.